One and the same sample provided the 32 T cell receptor beta chains below, sequenced in a study of T cells in localized non-small cell lung cancer. TCRdb's table, derived via immunoSEQ multiplex PCR, lists solely in-frame clones and lacks some. The sample yields 2,000 or so clones, approximately 37% seen once. Source: lung tumor tissue, taken before any cancer treatment. These receptors all come from a female donor older than 55 with stage I lung adenocarcinoma.

This clone is medium-sized in the sample. J is TRBJ2-5 and V is TRBV6-8; a weak D match, TRBD1 (5 bases). With 5 bases removed from V and 4 bases from J, the gap between germline ends came to 11 bases. The germline gives CDR1 MNHGY, CDR2 SAAAGT. The CDR3 has 13 residues. CDR3 amino acids: CASSEQGRETQYF. The CDR3 region has the DNA TGTGCCAGCAGTGAGCAGGGTAGAGAGACCCAGTACTTC.

The chain combines TRBV12-5 with TRBJ2-2, with D possibly TRBD2 on 5 matching bases. Germline CDR1 is LGHNT and CDR2 is FRNRAP. The V gene lost 0 bases and the J gene lost 2 bases, with 10 bases spanning the gap. The CDR3 has 16 residues. The CDR3 coding sequence is TGTGCTAGTGGTTTGGTAGAGGGAGTCAACACCGGGGAGCTGTTTTTT. As protein: CASGLVEGVNTGELFF.

This clone was counted a few times. The junction and the germline gene differ at one end; a read error may be behind it. The chain uses TRBV12-5 and TRBJ2-5; no firm D call. This CDR3 is 13 amino acids long. Germline CDR1 LGHNT, CDR2 FRNRAP. As DNA, the CDR3 is TGTGCCAGTGACCGGTATGGTGAGGAGACCCAGTACTTC. Residues: CASDRYGEETQYF.

Within the sample, this clone is medium-sized. The chain has TRBV11-3 and TRBJ1-2; 7 bases line up with TRBD1. The CDR3 totals 17 residues. The V gene's germline CDR1 is SGHNT and CDR2 YENEEA. Trimming removed 0 bases from V and 4 bases from J; junction bases left unmatched: 11. CDR3 coding DNA: TGTGCCAGCAGCTTAGATCATCGACAGGGAGAAGGCTATGGCTACACCTTC. Translation gives CASSLDHRQGEGYGYTF. The full variable domain, in which reference TRBV11-3 and TRBJ1-2 provide the parts outside the CDR3, is EAGVVQSPRYKIIEKKQPVAFWCNPISGHNTLYWYLQNLGQGPELLIRYENEEAVDDSQLPKDRFSAERLKGVDSTLKIQPAELGDSAVYLCASSLDHRQGEGYGYTFGSGTRLTVV.

The J gene is TRBJ1-4, the V gene TRBV6-8; tentative D call: TRBD1 (6 bases). Germline loops: CDR1 MNHGY, CDR2 SAAAGT. With 10 bases removed from V and 1 base from J, the gap between germline ends came to 13 bases. The CDR3 is 14 residues long. In DNA form, the CDR3 reads TGTGCCACCACAGGGTTAGGAACTAATGAAAAACTGTTTTTT. This sequence encodes CATTGLGTNEKLFF.

The chain employs TRBV11-3 and TRBJ2-2, with 7 positions matching TRBD2. The CDR3 consists of 15 residues. The J segment lost 6 bases and the V segment lost 0 bases, leaving 4 bases of the junction unmatched. Germline CDR1 reads SGHNT; CDR2 reads YENEEA. The DNA of the CDR3 is TGTGCCAGCAGCTTAGATCACGCGGGAGCCGGGGAGCTGTTTTTT. It specifies CASSLDHAGAGELFF.

This chain connects TRBV2 to TRBJ2-3; D is unresolved. The germline gives CDR1 SNHLY, CDR2 FYNNEI. Between the trimmed V and J ends, which lost 5 bases and 1 base, there was a span of 4 bases. The length of the CDR3 is 12 residues. The CDR3 DNA sequence: TGTGCCAGCAGTTGGGGCACAGATACGCAGTATTTT. It codes for CASSWGTDTQYF.

The chain carries TRBV1 and TRBJ1-2. TRBV1 is flagged as a pseudogene. The CDR3 length is 14 residues. The CDR3 sequence is CASSQGGGSYGYTF. The DNA for the CDR3 is TGCGCCAGCAGCCAAGGGGGGGGTAGCTATGGCTACACCTTC.

The chain links TRBV18 to TRBJ2-1, with TRBD1 matching over 7 bases. From germline, CDR1 is KGHSH and CDR2 LQKENI. The CDR3 extends over 14 amino acids. The V gene end was trimmed by 4 bases and the J gene end by 10 bases; junction bases not matched to a gene: 10. The CDR3, as DNA: TGTGCCAGCTCACAAGAACGACAGGGCGGCGAGCAGTTCTTC. It yields the protein CASSQERQGGEQFF.

The chain links TRBV5-1 to TRBJ2-7, with 9 positions matching TRBD1. Trimming at V came to 3 bases and at J to 4 bases, leaving 5 bases not matched to a gene. Germline V gives CDR1 SGHRS, CDR2 YFSETQ. The length of the CDR3 is 14 residues. The DNA for the CDR3 is TGCGCCAGCAGCTCCGGGACAGGGATATACGAGCAGTACTTC. This sequence encodes CASSSGTGIYEQYF.

This sequence joins TRBV18 and TRBJ2-2; D ambiguous. V shed 4 bases and J shed 3 bases, with 12 bases lying between them. CDR3 size: 15 residues. Germline CDR1 is KGHSH and CDR2 is LQKENI. CDR3 sequence (DNA): TGTGCCAGCTCACGGACCACTTCCTACACCGGGGAGCTGTTTTTT. Translation gives CASSRTTSYTGELFF.

The CDR3: CASSFGRDGNTIYF. CDR3 sequence (DNA): TGCGCCAGCAGCTTTGGGAGGGATGGAAACACCATATATTTT. The rearrangement uses TRBV5-1 and TRBJ1-3, with D hard to call. Germline V gene sequence: CDR1 SGHRS, CDR2 YFSETQ. The CDR3 extends over 14 amino acids. V was pared by 2 bases and J by 3 bases, with 9 bases between. The full variable domain, in which reference TRBV5-1 and TRBJ1-3 provide the parts outside the CDR3, is KAGVTQTPRYLIKTRGQQVTLSCSPISGHRSVSWYQQTPGQGLQFLFEYFSETQRNKGNFPGRFSGRQFSNSRSEMNVSTLELGDSALYLCASSFGRDGNTIYFGEGSWLTVV.

This CDR3 is CASSLVTEYYGYTF. The CDR3 nucleotides read TGTGCCAGCAGTTTAGTCACAGAGTACTATGGCTACACCTTC. The rearrangement links TRBV28 to TRBJ1-2; D gene uncertain. The CDR3 totals 14 residues. Germline CDR1 is MDHEN and CDR2 is SYDVKM. Deletions cut 2 bases from V and 3 bases from J, with 10 bases between.

Here the CDR3 reads CASSLDRGNIQYF. CDR3 bases: TGTGCCAGTAGTCTGGACAGGGGGAACATTCAGTACTTC. V and J are TRBV28 and TRBJ2-4; TRBD1 matches at 10 bases. Looked up from germline, CDR1 is MDHEN and CDR2 is SYDVKM. The CDR3 length is 13 residues. With V trimmed by 9 bases and J by 7 bases, 6 bases remained unmatched.

There are a few counts of this clone. The rearrangement uses TRBV11-3 and TRBJ2-7; the D gene is possibly TRBD2 (6 bases). Germline V CDR1 and CDR2: SGHNT, YENEEA. V was pared by 5 bases and J by 3 bases, with 14 bases between. CDR3 length equals 14 residues. The DNA of the CDR3 is TGTGCCAGCAGCCCACCGGACTATCTCTACGAGCAGTACTTC. Protein: CASSPPDYLYEQYF.

This chain links TRBV28 with TRBJ1-5, with TRBD1 matching over 9 bases. The V and J ends lost 4 bases and 5 bases, in that order; junction bases with no gene match: 6. The CDR3 length is 15 residues. Germline V CDR1 and CDR2: MDHEN, SYDVKM. CDR3 residues: CASSSSGQGDQPQHF. CDR3 bases: TGTGCCAGCAGTTCCTCGGGACAGGGTGATCAGCCCCAGCATTTT.

This chain links TRBV11-3 with TRBJ1-3; no clear D gene. Looked up from germline, CDR1 is SGHNT and CDR2 is YENEEA. The ends were cut back, 4 bases at V and 1 base at J, with 11 bases in the middle. CDR3 length: 15 amino acids. CDR3 sequence reads: CASSSVPGSGNTIYF. CDR3 in DNA: TGTGCCAGCAGCTCAGTCCCGGGGTCTGGAAACACCATATATTTT.

The chain combines TRBV11-3 with TRBJ2-7; 9 positions agree with TRBD1. V lost 3 bases and J lost 6; bases outside the gene matches: 6. Germline CDR1 SGHNT, CDR2 YENEEA. The CDR3 is 14 amino acids. The CDR3 loop is CASSFSSDRGEQYF. As DNA, the CDR3 is TGTGCCAGCAGCTTTTCTTCGGACAGGGGCGAGCAGTACTTC.

In this sample, this clone turned up a few times. This chain uses TRBV6-8 with TRBJ2-5, with 11 bases aligning to TRBD2. CDR1 MNHGY and CDR2 SAAAGT come from the germline V gene. Losses at the gene ends were 0 bases for V and 0 bases for J; bases not matched to a gene: 0. The CDR3 runs to 16 residues. CDR3 in amino acids: CASSYSLAGDQETQYF. The CDR3 region has the DNA TGTGCCAGCAGTTACTCACTAGCGGGAGACCAAGAGACCCAGTACTTC.

The chain has TRBV18 and TRBJ2-2; D gene ambiguous. This CDR3 comprises 12 residues. V lost 1 base and J lost 3, with 0 bases in between. Germline CDR1 is KGHSH and CDR2 is LQKENI. The CDR3 sequence: CASSPHTGELFF. Written as DNA, the CDR3 is TGTGCCAGCTCACCACACACCGGGGAGCTGTTTTTT.

The chain combines TRBV10-2 with TRBJ1-3; no definite D call. V was cut by 0 bases and J by 5 bases, with 14 bases left in between. This CDR3 has 16 residues. CDR1 and CDR2 from the germline V gene are WSHSY and SAAADI. The CDR3 bases are TGCGCCAGCAGTGAGTCGCGAAACCTAGACAGAAACACCATATATTTT. Its protein product is CASSESRNLDRNTIYF.

The table lists this clone with a few counts. The rearrangement links TRBV5-1 to TRBJ2-5; D is possibly TRBD1 (8 bases). Per the germline V gene, CDR1 is SGHRS and CDR2 is YFSETQ. The CDR3 has 16 amino acids. Between the trimmed V and J ends, which lost 1 base and 4 bases, there was a span of 17 bases. CDR3 loop: CASSLPQQGGGETQYF. Written as DNA, the CDR3 is TGCGCCAGCAGCTTGCCCCAACAGGGGGGGGGAGAGACCCAGTACTTC.

The CDR3 protein is CASSIWGANTGELFF. The CDR3 region has the DNA TGTGCCAGTAGTATTTGGGGGGCGAACACCGGGGAGCTGTTTTTT. This chain connects TRBV19 to TRBJ2-2; a weak D match, TRBD2 (6 bases). Trimming stripped 3 bases from V and 0 bases from J, with 8 bases between. The CDR3 is 15 amino acids. Germline loops: CDR1 LNHDA, CDR2 SQIVND (reference sequence).

The chain joins TRBV29-1 to TRBJ1-2; D ambiguous. V lost 4 bases to trimming and J lost 8 bases, with 17 bases between them. The germline gives CDR1 SQVTM, CDR2 ANQGSEA. There are 13 residues in the CDR3. CDR3 DNA: TGCAGCGTTGTGAGTGGGGTTCTGGGCGGCTACACCTTC. Protein: CSVVSGVLGGYTF.

This chain links TRBV15 with TRBJ2-5; 8 nucleotides match TRBD2. The CDR3 is made up of 15 amino acids. The V gene end was trimmed by 3 bases and the J gene end by 5 bases; junction bases not matched to a gene: 8. The germline gives CDR1 LNHNV, CDR2 YYDKDF (reference sequence). This CDR3 is CATSRAREGSETQYF. The CDR3 bases are TGTGCCACCAGCAGGGCCCGGGAGGGTTCCGAGACCCAGTACTTC.

This clone showed up just a few times. J is TRBJ2-7 and V is TRBV11-3; D possibly matches TRBD1 or TRBD2 (6 bases each). The germline gives CDR1 SGHNT, CDR2 YENEEA. The CDR3 is made up of 20 amino acids. The germline V and J ends were trimmed by 3 bases and 2 bases, with 29 bases remaining between them. CDR3 DNA: TGTGCCAGCAGCTTGGCCCGAACCGAGTTCGACGGAAGGGGGGCCTACGAGCAGTACTTC. It codes for CASSLARTEFDGRGAYEQYF. Filled out from reference TRBV11-3 and TRBJ2-7, the complete variable domain reads EAGVVQSPRYKIIEKKQPVAFWCNPISGHNTLYWYLQNLGQGPELLIRYENEEAVDDSQLPKDRFSAERLKGVDSTLKIQPAELGDSAVYLCASSLARTEFDGRGAYEQYFGPGTRLTVT.

This clone is medium-sized in the sample. This chain connects TRBV9 to TRBJ2-5; a possible D gene is TRBD1 (6 bases). V was trimmed by 2 bases and J by 4 bases, leaving 21 bases between them. The CDR3 is 17 amino acids. The V gene's germline CDR1 is SGDLS and CDR2 YYNGEE. The CDR3 DNA reads TGTGCCAGCAGCGTCGGCAGGGGCATAACCATTCCAGAGACCCAGTACTTC. It is translated as CASSVGRGITIPETQYF. Based on the CDR3 plus reference TRBV9 and TRBJ2-5, the full variable domain is DSGVTQTPKHLITATGQRVTLRCSPRSGDLSVYWYQQSLDQGLQFLIQYYNGEERAKGNILERFSAQQFPDLHSELNLSSLELGDSALYFCASSVGRGITIPETQYFGPGTRLLVL.

This chain uses TRBV15 with TRBJ2-5; D possibly corresponds to TRBD2 (6 bases). CDR1 and CDR2 (germline): LNHNV, YYDKDF (reference sequence). This CDR3 has 15 residues. V lost 4 bases, J lost 4 bases, and 16 bases lay in between. Here the CDR3 reads CATSTRSGRRETQYF. The CDR3 DNA follows: TGTGCCACCAGCACCAGGTCCGGGAGAAGAGAGACCCAGTACTTC.

The V gene is TRBV19, the J gene TRBJ2-2, with TRBD2 identical over 12 bases. The CDR3 extends over 16 amino acids. V was clipped by 6 bases and J by 5 bases; unmatched bases: 7. Germline assignment: CDR1 LNHDA and CDR2 SQIVND (reference sequence). The DNA for the CDR3 is TGTGCCAGTAGGACCCTAGCGGGAGGGCCAACCGGGGAGCTGTTTTTT. This codes for CASRTLAGGPTGELFF. The full variable domain, completed using reference TRBV19 and TRBJ2-2, is DGGITQSPKYLFRKEGQNVTLSCEQNLNHDAMYWYRQDPGQGLRLIYYSQIVNDFQKGDIAEGYSVSREKKESFPLTVTSAQKNPTAFYLCASRTLAGGPTGELFFGEGSRLTVL.

The chain carries TRBV15 and TRBJ2-1; D remains ambiguous. The CDR3 spans 14 residues. Looked up from germline, CDR1 is LNHNV and CDR2 is YYDKDF (reference sequence). Trimming took off 1 base at V and 4 bases at J, with 8 bases between the two ends. CDR3 sequence: CATSRGTLYNEQFF. Here the CDR3 DNA reads TGTGCCACCAGCAGAGGTACCCTTTACAATGAGCAGTTCTTC.

The chain carries TRBV10-2 and TRBJ2-1; D gene ambiguous. CDR1 and CDR2 from the germline V gene are WSHSY and SAAADI. Trimming removed 4 bases at V and 0 bases at J, with 7 bases between. The CDR3 contains 14 residues. Here the CDR3 DNA reads TGCGCCAGCAGTGTGATGGGCTCCTACAATGAGCAGTTCTTC. As protein: CASSVMGSYNEQFF.

The gene calls are TRBV29-1 and TRBJ2-7; 8 positions agree with TRBD1. The V gene's germline CDR1 is SQVTM and CDR2 ANQGSEA. V shed 7 bases and J 2 bases; nucleotides not matched to a gene: 4. CDR3 size: 12 residues. In DNA form, the CDR3 reads TGCAGCGGCGGACAGGGCACCTACGAGCAGTACTTC. Amino acids: CSGGQGTYEQYF.